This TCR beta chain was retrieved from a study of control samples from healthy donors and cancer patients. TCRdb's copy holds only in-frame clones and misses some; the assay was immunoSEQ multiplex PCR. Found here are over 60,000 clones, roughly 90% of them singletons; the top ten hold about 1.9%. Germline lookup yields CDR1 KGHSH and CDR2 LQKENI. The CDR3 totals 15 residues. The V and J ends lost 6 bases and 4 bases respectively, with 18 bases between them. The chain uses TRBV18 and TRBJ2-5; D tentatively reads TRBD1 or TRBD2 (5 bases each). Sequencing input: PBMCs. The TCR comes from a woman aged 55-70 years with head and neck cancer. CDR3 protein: CASSVWGSGGETQYF. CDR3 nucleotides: TGTGCCAGCTCTGTTTGGGGGTCTGGAGGAGAGACCCAGTACTTC.